Listed below are T cell receptor beta chains from one sample, sequenced in a study of blood T cells in healthy people across ages. Via MiXCR, TCRdb re-called the 5' RACE reads, giving one row per CDR3 protein. The sample holds 850,000 to 1,100,000 distinct CDR3 sequences, about two fifths seen once. Sequencing input: blood. These receptors came from a man aged 18 to 35 in good health. CDR3s include the opening cysteine and the closing phenylalanine or tryptophan. The order of the fields is clone size, J gene, V gene, D gene, CDR3 length, CDR3 protein, CDR3 DNA. The D gene is left open where the match is weak. Clone size is given for some rows only: seen once, a few or many times, or a class if the clone is expanded.

.,TRBJ1-2,TRBV10-3,.,15,CAISVNTGLGSGYTF,TGTGCCATCAGTGTTAATACAGGACTCGGGAGTGGCTACACCTTC
.,TRBJ2-1,TRBV3-1,TRBD2,17,CASSPRALTSGGGEQFF,TGTGCCAGCAGCCCCCGGGCCCTGACTAGCGGGGGAGGTGAGCAGTTCTTC
.,TRBJ2-3,TRBV10-3,.,14,CATNSRTSTDTQYF,TGTGCCACCAACAGTAGAACTAGCACAGATACGCAGTATTTT
.,TRBJ2-1,TRBV5-4,.,16,CASSPDAGASYNEQFF,TGTGCCAGCAGCCCAGACGCGGGGGCCTCTTACAATGAGCAGTTCTTC
few,TRBJ1-4,TRBV27,.,13,CASSFSSGEKLFF,TGTGCCAGCAGTTTTTCCTCAGGTGAAAAACTGTTTTTT
.,TRBJ1-4,TRBV25-1,.,16,CASSEWATGANEKLFF,TGTGCCAGCAGTGAATGGGCGACGGGGGCTAATGAAAAACTGTTTTTT
many,TRBJ1-2,TRBV7-2,TRBD1,15,CASSLGAGGIGGYTF,TGTGCCAGCAGCCTTGGTGCAGGGGGAATTGGAGGCTACACCTTC
.,TRBJ2-3,TRBV20-1,TRBD2,15,CSARSGTGVTDTQYF,TGCAGTGCTAGAAGCGGGACTGGCGTCACAGATACGCAGTATTTT
few,TRBJ2-1,TRBV28,.,14,CASTQGGYYNEQFF,TGTGCCAGCACCCAGGGGGGTTACTACAATGAGCAGTTCTTC
.,TRBJ2-7,TRBV6-2/TRBV6-3,.,13,CANSYGYSYEQYF,TGTGCCAACAGTTACGGCTACTCCTACGAGCAGTACTTC
few,TRBJ2-3,TRBV4-3,.,14,CASSQDIHTDTQYF,TGCGCCAGCAGCCAAGACATCCACACAGATACGCAGTATTTT
.,TRBJ2-1,TRBV20-1,.,11,CSARDPGEQFF,TGCAGTGCTAGAGATCCCGGCGAGCAGTTCTTC
.,TRBJ2-7,TRBV11-2,.,14,CASSLGPFSYEQYF,TGTGCCAGCAGCTTGGGGCCTTTTTCATACGAGCAGTACTTC
.,TRBJ1-1,TRBV25-1,TRBD1,15,CASSEFFSGQGEAFF,TGTGCCAGCAGTGAATTCTTCTCGGGACAGGGGGAAGCTTTCTTT
.,TRBJ2-1,TRBV6-1,.,13,CASTGGTYNEQFF,TGTGCCAGCACAGGGGGGACCTACAATGAGCAGTTCTTC